This TCR beta chain derives from a study of T cells in Graves' hyperthyroidism and ophthalmopathy. Study background: Peripheral blood was secured at the point of initial diagnosis, before any treatment. Broader study findings: For ophthalmopathy, model prediction preceded onset by a median around 7 months.

Amplification yielded TCR beta CDR3 regions, with RNA transcripts as the source. HTBI primers drove first-round RT-PCR of the TCR CDR3. TCRdb called the multiplex PCR reads again in MiXCR, with one record for every CDR3 protein. The profile covers about 640,000 distinct CDR3 sequences, with about a fifth appearing a single time and about 34% taken by the ten largest. This clonotype has ten or more counts. Its antigen is unidentified. The CDR3 length is 17 residues. Germline values: CDR1 SGHVS, CDR2 FQNEAQ. After removal of 1 base from V and 7 bases from J, the junction contained 8 bases not matched to a gene.

Sequenced material: blood. This chain joins TRBV7-8 and TRBJ2-1, with TRBD2 matching over 12 bases. This receptor was taken from a man aged 30-40 years with Graves' ophthalmopathy. The CDR3 here is CASSLVGLAGSNNEQFF. DNA for the CDR3: TGTGCCAGCAGCTTAGTAGGACTAGCGGGAAGTAATAATGAGCAGTTCTTC.